This T cell receptor beta chain came from a study of blood T cell repertoires in COVID-19. Turning to the study itself: The origin of the acute and convalescent COVID-19 samples was the United States, Italy and Spain. T cells, B-cell-depleted T cells, or PBMCs provided the cDNA or gDNA that served as material.

Methods used by the authors: Quantification of nucleated cells was approximated via reference gene primer amplification. Repertoires were generated with immunoSEQ multiplex PCR, while TCRdb's copy carries only in-frame clones and drops some. V, J and clone size reflect that table, while D and trimming were determined from the DNA. This table has 52,000 or so clones, roughly 88% appearing once. The CDR3 contains 16 residues. CDR1 KGHDR and CDR2 SFDVKD come from the germline V gene. Trimming at V came to 4 bases and at J to 3 bases, leaving 9 bases not matched to a gene. This receptor was taken from a human donor in a cohort sampled during active COVID-19. The chain combines TRBV24-1 with TRBJ2-3; 7 positions match TRBD1. Sequenced sample: peripheral blood. The CDR3 region is CATSDPKTGSTDTQYF. CDR3 bases: TGTGCCACCAGTGACCCAAAGACAGGGTCTACAGATACGCAGTATTTT.